The entry below describes one T cell receptor beta chain. These data belong to a study of T cell changes during pregnancy in multiple sclerosis. Profiling relied on immunoSEQ multiplex PCR, and the TCRdb table lists in-frame clones only, not all of them. The sample yields approximately 54,000 clones, around 90% seen once. This TCR was recovered from a female donor in good health, enrolled as a control in a pregnancy study. Source: peripheral blood, taken after pregnancy.

CDR3 residues: CASSSSGGAPNEQYF. In nucleotides, the CDR3 is TGTGCCAGCAGCTCGAGCGGGGGGGCTCCCAACGAGCAGTACTTC. V and J are TRBV7-2 and TRBJ2-7, with 10 bases lining up with TRBD2. V gave up 4 bases and J gave up 5 bases; unmatched junction bases: 8. The CDR3 is 15 residues long. CDR1 is SGHTA and CDR2 is FQGNSA in the germline V gene.